Listed below are T cell receptor beta chains from one sample, sequenced in a study of cytomegalovirus exposure and HLA in healthy donors. Some clones are missing from TCRdb's copy, which holds only in-frame ones; the method was immunoSEQ multiplex PCR. The repertoire consists of some 210,000 clones, with roughly 84% occurring once and the leading ten covering approximately 2%. Sequenced sample: PBMCs. The receptors were sampled from a woman between 18 and 30 years old in good health and CMV-seropositive. CDR3s include the opening cysteine and the closing phenylalanine or tryptophan. D genes are given only for firm matches.

d_gene,j_gene,v_gene,CDR3aa
.,TRBJ1-2,TRBV6-4,CASSDHLRGYTF
TRBD2,TRBJ2-2,TRBV2,CASRRLAGGHTGELFF
TRBD1,TRBJ1-2,TRBV9,CASSVARTGKPNYGYTF
TRBD1,TRBJ2-1,TRBV5-1,CASNHQGVVNEQFF
.,TRBJ1-1,TRBV9,CASSVVSPEQSPEAFF
.,TRBJ1-5,TRBV4-1,CASSQAYSNQPQHF
TRBD2,TRBJ2-1,TRBV27,CASSLPGTSGYNEQFF
.,TRBJ2-3,TRBV6-6,CASNPGLPNPDTQYF
TRBD2,TRBJ2-5,TRBV28,CASRNGGEETQYF
TRBD1,TRBJ1-2,TRBV27,CASSWGTGGALSFYGYTF
.,TRBJ2-7,TRBV27,CASSLGSGVYEQYF
.,TRBJ2-7,TRBV28,CASSTDYGEQYF
TRBD1,TRBJ1-2,TRBV29-1,CSVDKGTGGADGYTF
TRBD2,TRBJ2-7,TRBV27,CASSDITSDYEQYF
.,TRBJ2-7,TRBV14,CASSQGRGIGYF
TRBD1,TRBJ1-2,TRBV6-5,CASSRSSGTVYGYTF
TRBD1,TRBJ1-5,TRBV29-1,CSVETGEGGNQPQHF
.,TRBJ1-1,TRBV25-1,CASSEHRGMNTEAFF
.,TRBJ2-1,TRBV27,CASSLISDEQFF
TRBD2,TRBJ2-2,TRBV7-9,CASRPGTSGPTNTGELFF
.,TRBJ2-2,TRBV19,CASSVRGGELFF
TRBD2,TRBJ2-2,TRBV28,CASRLAGINTGELFF
.,TRBJ2-7,TRBV28,CASSRGGFSYEQYF
.,TRBJ1-1,TRBV6-6,CASSYAGTEAFF
.,TRBJ1-3,TRBV5-6,CASSPQGEGSGNTIYF
TRBD1,TRBJ1-2,TRBV6-5,CASSYSGTGHGYTF
TRBD2,TRBJ2-7,TRBV9,CASSPTGAGRGYEQYF
TRBD1,TRBJ1-5,TRBV27,CASSRQGPDQPQHF
.,TRBJ1-1,TRBV7-9,CASTTQGPTEAFF
TRBD2,TRBJ2-1,TRBV5-1,CASSSASGTTFYNEQFF
.,TRBJ2-1,TRBV10-2,CASSGVFRDNNEQFF
TRBD2,TRBJ2-7,TRBV11-2,CASSSGTSDYEQYF
.,TRBJ1-4,TRBV28,CASSFLESVATNEKLFF